This TCR beta chain came from a study of T cells in localized non-small cell lung cancer. Study-level findings and limits: It was uninvolved adjacent lung that showed the highest T cell clonality, exceeding tumor. With higher T cell density in blood came longer overall survival.

Produced via immunoSEQ multiplex PCR; TCRdb's table is partial and in-frame only. The sample shows 70,000 to 95,000 clones, under 95% of them seen only once. V lost 5 bases, J lost 2 bases, and 14 bases lay in between. This CDR3 spans 15 amino acids. The germline V gene encodes CDR1 SGHVS and CDR2 FQNEAQ. As concerns this clone: Its cognate antigen is unknown.

The chain combines TRBV7-8 with TRBJ2-3; unclear D gene. This clonotype originated in a woman aged 35 to 75 with stage II squamous cell lung carcinoma. Material: PBMCs, obtained before any cancer treatment. The CDR3 bases are TGTGCCAGCAGCGTCCGAGGCCTACACACAGATACGCAGTATTTT. Its translation is CASSVRGLHTDTQYF. The variable domain in full, with the rest retrieved from reference TRBV7-8 and TRBJ2-3, is GAGVSQSPRYKVAKRGQDVALRCDPISGHVSLFWYQQALGQGPEFLTYFQNEAQLDKSGLPSDRFFAERPEGSVSTLKIQRTQQEDSAVYLCASSVRGLHTDTQYFGPGTRLTVL.